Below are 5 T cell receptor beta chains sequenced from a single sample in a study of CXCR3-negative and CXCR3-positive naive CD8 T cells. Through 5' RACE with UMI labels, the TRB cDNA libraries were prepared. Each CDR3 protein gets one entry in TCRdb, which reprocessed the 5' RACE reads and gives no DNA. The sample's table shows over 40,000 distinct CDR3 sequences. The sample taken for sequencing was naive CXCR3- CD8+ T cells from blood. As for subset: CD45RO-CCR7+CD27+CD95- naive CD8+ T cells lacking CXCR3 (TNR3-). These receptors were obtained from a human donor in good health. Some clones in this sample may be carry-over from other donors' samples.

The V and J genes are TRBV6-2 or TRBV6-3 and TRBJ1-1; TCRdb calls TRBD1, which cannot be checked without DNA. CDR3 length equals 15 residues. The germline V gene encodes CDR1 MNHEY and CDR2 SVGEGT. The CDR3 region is CASSPDVEGNTEAFF.

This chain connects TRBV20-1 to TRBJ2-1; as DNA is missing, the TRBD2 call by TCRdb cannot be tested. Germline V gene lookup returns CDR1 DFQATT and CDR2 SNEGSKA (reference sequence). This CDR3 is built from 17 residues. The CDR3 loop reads CSARPWLASEGPNEQFF.

The CDR3 loop reads CASSLVQSTGELFF. The J gene is TRBJ2-2, the V gene TRBV5-1. The CDR3 is 14 amino acids. The V gene's germline CDR1 is SGHRS and CDR2 YFSETQ.

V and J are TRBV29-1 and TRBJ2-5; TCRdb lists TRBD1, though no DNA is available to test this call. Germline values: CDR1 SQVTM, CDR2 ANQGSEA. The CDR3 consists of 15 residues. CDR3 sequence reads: CSVDPRGTVQETQYF.

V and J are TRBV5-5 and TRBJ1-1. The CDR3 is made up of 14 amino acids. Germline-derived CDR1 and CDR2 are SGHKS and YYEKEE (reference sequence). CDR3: CASSLEAGNTEAFF.